One and the same sample provided the 10 T cell receptor beta chains below, sequenced in a study of technical replicates of blood from several donors. Sequenced by immunoSEQ multiplex PCR; TCRdb stores in-frame clones only, minus some. The sample shows about 56,000 clones, about 91% of them seen only once. The sequencing sample was made of PBMCs. Receptors were obtained from a human donor in good health. Some clones in this sample may be carry-over from other donors' samples.

The rearrangement uses TRBV29-1 and TRBJ1-4, with D maybe TRBD1 (5 bases). CDR1 is SQVTM and CDR2 is ANQGSEA in the germline V gene. The CDR3 runs to 13 residues. The ends were cut back, 5 bases at V and 8 bases at J, with 15 bases in the middle. The CDR3 is CSVITPGEEKLFF. The CDR3, as DNA: TGCAGCGTTATCACTCCGGGGGAGGAAAAACTGTTTTTT.

The sample holds a few counts of this clone. V gene TRBV4-2 combines with J gene TRBJ2-1; 7 bases line up with TRBD1. The CDR3 loop spans 16 amino acids. Germline V gene sequence: CDR1 LGHNA, CDR2 YNFKEQ. Unmatched junction bases numbered 6, after V lost 1 base and J lost 3 bases. CDR3 in DNA: TGTGCCAGCAGCCAAGGTTACGGGACAGACTACAATGAGCAGTTCTTC. It specifies CASSQGYGTDYNEQFF.

The V call is TRBV21-1, the J call TRBJ2-3; the listed D gene, TRBD1, was not tested against the DNA. TRBV21-1 is a documented pseudogene. The CDR3 has 14 amino acids. CDR3 protein: CASSKGQGADTQYF. CDR3 coding DNA: TGTGCCAGCAGCAAAGGACAGGGTGCAGATACGCAGTATTTT.

The chain recombines TRBV6-5 with TRBJ1-1, with 10 nucleotides matching TRBD1. The germline CDR1 and CDR2 sequences are MNHEY and SVGAGI. CDR3 length equals 15 residues. V was clipped by 6 bases and J by 0 bases; unmatched bases: 4. The CDR3 DNA reads as TGTGCCAGCAGACGACAGGGGGCGATGAACACTGAAGCTTTCTTT. Translation: CASRRQGAMNTEAFF.

This chain joins TRBV7-3 and TRBJ2-2; 12 bases are a match to TRBD2. Trimming took 4 bases from V and 8 from J; bases not matched to a gene: 5. Germline CDR1 SGHTA, CDR2 FQGTGA. The CDR3 runs to 15 residues. CDR3 sequence reads: CASSWTSGTLGELFF. CDR3 coding DNA: TGTGCCAGCAGCTGGACTAGCGGGACGCTTGGGGAGCTGTTTTTT.

This chain links TRBV6-1 with TRBJ2-7; 8 nucleotides align to TRBD1. The germline V gene has CDR1 MNHNS and CDR2 SASEGT. V was clipped by 1 base and J by 1 base; unmatched bases: 3. The CDR3 consists of 15 residues. The CDR3 sequence: CASSEVQGASYEQYF. In DNA, the CDR3 is TGTGCCAGCAGTGAAGTCCAGGGGGCATCCTACGAGCAGTACTTC.

The chain links TRBV18 to TRBJ2-6; tentatively, D is TRBD2 (5 bases). Trimming took 3 bases from V and 0 from J, leaving 18 bases between them. This CDR3 is built from 19 residues. The germline V gene encodes CDR1 KGHSH and CDR2 LQKENI. CDR3 protein: CASSPQPTRFFSGANVLTF. CDR3 nucleotide sequence: TGTGCCAGCTCACCCCAACCTACTAGGTTTTTCTCTGGGGCCAACGTCCTGACTTTC.

The chain is built from TRBV27 and TRBJ2-7; no reliable D call. Germline V gives CDR1 MNHEY, CDR2 SMNVEV (reference sequence). CDR3 length: 13 residues. V was pared by 4 bases and J by 5 bases, with 12 bases between. This CDR3 is CASSSAGQNEQYF. CDR3 nucleotides: TGTGCCAGCAGTTCAGCAGGTCAAAACGAGCAGTACTTC.

This sequence joins TRBV15 and TRBJ1-1, with D unclear. This CDR3 has 12 amino acids. The germline V and J ends were trimmed by 3 bases and 4 bases, with 6 bases remaining between them. Looked up from germline, CDR1 is LNHNV and CDR2 is YYDKDF (reference sequence). The CDR3, as DNA: TGTGCCACCAGCAGCAGTCTCACTGAAGCTTTCTTT. Translated: CATSSSLTEAFF.

The V call is TRBV5-6, the J call TRBJ2-5; D uncertain. The CDR3 extends over 14 amino acids. V shed 2 bases and J shed 3 bases, with 11 bases lying between them. CDR1 and CDR2 (germline): SGHDT, YYEEEE. Written as DNA, the CDR3 is TGTGCCAGCAGCTTAAGTATAGTGAAAGAGACCCAGTACTTC. It is translated as CASSLSIVKETQYF.